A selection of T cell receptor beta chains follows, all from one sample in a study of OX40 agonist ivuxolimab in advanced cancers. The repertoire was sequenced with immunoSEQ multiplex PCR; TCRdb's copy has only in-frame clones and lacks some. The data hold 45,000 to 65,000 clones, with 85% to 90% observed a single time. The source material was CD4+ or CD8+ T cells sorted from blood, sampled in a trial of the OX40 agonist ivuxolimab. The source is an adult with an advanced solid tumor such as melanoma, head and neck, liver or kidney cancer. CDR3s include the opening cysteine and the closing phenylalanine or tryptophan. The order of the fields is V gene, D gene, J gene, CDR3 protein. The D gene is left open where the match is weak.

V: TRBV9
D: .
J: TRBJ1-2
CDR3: CASSVEERTLDGYTF

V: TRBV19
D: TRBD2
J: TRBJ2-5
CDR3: CASGPGGETQYF

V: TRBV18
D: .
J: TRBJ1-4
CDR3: CASSPTYSATNEKLFF

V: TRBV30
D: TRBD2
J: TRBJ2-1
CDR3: CAWSVGLAGYNEQFF

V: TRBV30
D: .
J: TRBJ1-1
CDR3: CAWKDGLRNTEAFF

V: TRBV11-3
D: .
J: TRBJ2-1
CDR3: CASSMWSSPYNEQFF

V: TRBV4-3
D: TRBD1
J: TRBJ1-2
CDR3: CASSQLTGGRGYTF

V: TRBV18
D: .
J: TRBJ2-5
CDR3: CASSPPGVPQETQYF

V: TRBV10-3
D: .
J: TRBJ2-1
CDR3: CAIRGLPYEQFF

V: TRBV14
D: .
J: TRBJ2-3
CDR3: CASSQAITTDTQYF

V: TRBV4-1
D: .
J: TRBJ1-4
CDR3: CASSPGGTGTWGEKLFF

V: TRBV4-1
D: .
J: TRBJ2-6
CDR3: CASSQGLRRSSGANVLTF

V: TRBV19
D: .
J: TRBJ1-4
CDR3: CASSISRGEDEKLFF

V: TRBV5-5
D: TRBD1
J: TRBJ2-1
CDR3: CASSLFSTGGNEQFF

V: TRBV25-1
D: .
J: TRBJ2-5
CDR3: CASSGMSGGLETQYF

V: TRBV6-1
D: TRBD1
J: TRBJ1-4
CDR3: CASSERETGVKEKLFF

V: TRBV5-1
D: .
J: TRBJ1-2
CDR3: CASSPLGEYGYTF

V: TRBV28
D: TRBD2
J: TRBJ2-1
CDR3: CASSLLLSGKINEQFF

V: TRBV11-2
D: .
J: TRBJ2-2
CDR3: CASSLERGTGELFF

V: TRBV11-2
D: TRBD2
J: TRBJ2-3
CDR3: CASSSSGGVTDTQYF

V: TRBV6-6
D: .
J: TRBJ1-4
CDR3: CASSYSGEKLFF

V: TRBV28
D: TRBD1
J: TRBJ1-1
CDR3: CASRTLQTGWGTEAFF